This T cell receptor beta chain was profiled in a study of post-analysis software for immune sequencing data. Study in general: Patients had relapsing-remitting, secondary progressive or progressive-relapsing multiple sclerosis; some lacked subtype. The study, taken as a whole, reports: Included in a set of five TRBV segments more frequent in patients than controls were TRBV5-6, TRBV5-1 and TRBV20-1. The study found significantly lower normalized Chao1 diversity in multiple sclerosis patients than in controls.

Presence of unique molecular identifiers characterized the TCR beta cDNA libraries. T cells numbering 1 to 10 million yielded 450,000 to 500,000 cDNA molecules. TCRdb ran MiXCR on the PCR reads and lists one entry per CDR3 protein. The sample lists around 710,000 distinct CDR3 sequences, under 60% occurring once. This clonotype was seen only a few times. The antigen is unknown. CDR1 is MNHNS and CDR2 is SASEGT in the germline V gene. The CDR3 totals 15 residues. V lost 7 bases, J lost 2 bases, and 18 bases lay in between. Source material: blood. The rearrangement joins TRBV6-1 to TRBJ2-7; maybe TRBD1 (6 bases). The TCR was taken from a girl aged 5 to 17 with multiple sclerosis. This CDR3 is CASTLNWGRPYEQYF. The DNA of the CDR3 is TGTGCCAGCACCTTGAACTGGGGGCGCCCCTACGAGCAGTACTTC.